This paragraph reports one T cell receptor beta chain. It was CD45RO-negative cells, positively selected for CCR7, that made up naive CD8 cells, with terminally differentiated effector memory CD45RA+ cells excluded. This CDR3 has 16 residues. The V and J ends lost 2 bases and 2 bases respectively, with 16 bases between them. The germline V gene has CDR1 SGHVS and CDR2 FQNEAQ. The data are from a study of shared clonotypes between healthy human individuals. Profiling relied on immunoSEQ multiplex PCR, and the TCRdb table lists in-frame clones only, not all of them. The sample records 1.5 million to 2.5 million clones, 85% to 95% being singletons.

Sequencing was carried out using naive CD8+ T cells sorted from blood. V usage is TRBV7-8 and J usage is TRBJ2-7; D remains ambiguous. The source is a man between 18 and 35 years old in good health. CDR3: CASSLPRAGSTYEQYF. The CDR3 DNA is TGTGCCAGCAGCTTACCCCGGGCCGGGTCAACCTACGAGCAGTACTTC.